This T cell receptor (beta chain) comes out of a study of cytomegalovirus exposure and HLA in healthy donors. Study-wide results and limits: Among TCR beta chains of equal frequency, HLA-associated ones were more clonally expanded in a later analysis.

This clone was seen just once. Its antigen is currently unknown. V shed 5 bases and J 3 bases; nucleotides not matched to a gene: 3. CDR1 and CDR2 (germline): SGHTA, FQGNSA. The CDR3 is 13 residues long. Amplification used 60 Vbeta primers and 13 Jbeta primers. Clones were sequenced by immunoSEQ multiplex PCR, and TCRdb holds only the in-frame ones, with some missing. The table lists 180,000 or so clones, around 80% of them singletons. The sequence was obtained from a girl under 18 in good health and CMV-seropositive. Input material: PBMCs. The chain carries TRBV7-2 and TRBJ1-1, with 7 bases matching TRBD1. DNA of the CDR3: TGTGCCAGCAGCCTACAGGGGTACACTGAAGCTTTCTTT. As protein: CASSLQGYTEAFF.